One and the same sample provided the 16 T cell receptor beta chains below, sequenced in a study of blood T cell repertoires in COVID-19. Generated by immunoSEQ multiplex PCR, the TCRdb table keeps only in-frame clones and is missing some. The sample shows 310,000 or so clones, around 91% of them seen only once. The material sequenced was PBMCs or T cells enriched from blood (not recorded which). The receptors stem from a woman aged 18-29 years with acute COVID-19.

The chain has TRBV12-3 or TRBV12-4 and TRBJ1-1; D is ambiguous. There are 12 residues in the CDR3. V lost 5 bases and J 2 bases, leaving 6 bases between the germline ends. In nucleotides, the CDR3 is TGTGCCAGCAGTCGAGAAAACACTGAAGCTTTCTTT. The encoded protein is CASSRENTEAFF.

This sequence joins TRBV6-1 and TRBJ2-2; unclear D gene. The V gene lost 2 bases and the J gene lost 1 base, with 5 bases spanning the gap. The V gene's germline CDR1 is MNHNS and CDR2 SASEGT. The CDR3 contains 14 residues. The CDR3 DNA is TGTGCCAGCAGTGAATGGAGGAACACCGGGGAGCTGTTTTTT. Protein sequence: CASSEWRNTGELFF.

This clone was observed a few times. The DNA for the CDR3 is TGTGCCAGCAGCCAAGTCGGTGGGCCAGGCACCGGGGAGCTGTTTTTT. Translating gives CASSQVGGPGTGELFF. This chain links TRBV14 with TRBJ2-2; D gene uncertain. The ends were cut back, 1 base at V and 4 bases at J, with 13 bases in the middle. CDR1 is SGHDN, CDR2 FVKESK, per germline. The CDR3 runs 16 residues.

V usage is TRBV5-1 and J usage is TRBJ2-3; the D is unclear. CDR1 and CDR2 (germline): SGHRS, YFSETQ. The CDR3 spans 15 residues. V lost 4 bases and J lost 0, with 12 bases in between. In nucleotides, the CDR3 is TGCGCCAGCAGCCCGAGATTTACTAGCACAGATACGCAGTATTTT. It translates to CASSPRFTSTDTQYF.

Regarding this clone: A read error may be the cause here, since a much bigger clone is one base away. The chain recombines TRBV7-8 with TRBJ1-1; D may be TRBD1 (6 bases). Germline CDR1 and CDR2: SGHVS and FQNEAQ. The CDR3 has 13 residues. The germline V and J ends were trimmed by 4 bases and 1 base, with 7 bases remaining between them. The CDR3 spells CASSWGQNTEAFF. CDR3 nucleotides: TGTGCCAGCAGCTGGGGACAGAACACTGAAGCTTTCTTT.

The chain is built from TRBV7-8 and TRBJ2-7, with D possibly matching TRBD2 (6 bases). The CDR3 covers 14 residues. CDR1 is SGHVS, CDR2 FQNEAQ, per germline. Trimming removed 3 bases from V and 1 base from J, with 10 bases in between. Written as DNA, the CDR3 is TGTGCCAGCAGCTTCCGGGAGTTTTCCTACGAGCAGTACTTC. This translates into CASSFREFSYEQYF.

This clone appeared once. V gene TRBV19 combines with J gene TRBJ1-2; D is undetermined. The V end was cut by 4 bases, the J end by 3 bases, with 9 bases between. Germline-derived CDR1 and CDR2 are LNHDA and SQIVND (reference sequence). CDR3 length: 13 residues. Here the CDR3 DNA reads TGTGCCAGTAGTACTGGGGAGTACTATGGCTACACCTTC. As protein: CASSTGEYYGYTF. Full variable domain (rest looked up from reference TRBV19 and TRBJ1-2): DGGITQSPKYLFRKEGQNVTLSCEQNLNHDAMYWYRQDPGQGLRLIYYSQIVNDFQKGDIAEGYSVSREKKESFPLTVTSAQKNPTAFYLCASSTGEYYGYTFGSGTRLTVV.

V gene TRBV30 combines with J gene TRBJ1-1; 11 bases align to TRBD1. The CDR3 covers 16 residues. The junction had 10 bases not matched to a gene; V was cut back by 4 bases and J by 3 bases. Germline-derived CDR1 and CDR2 are GTSNPN and SVGIG (reference sequence). CDR3 DNA: TGTGCCTGGATTCGATGGACAGGGGGCTCTGACACTGAAGCTTTCTTT. Protein sequence: CAWIRWTGGSDTEAFF.

This chain joins TRBV4-3 and TRBJ2-7, with a weak D call TRBD2 (6 bases). CDR1 LGHNA and CDR2 YSLEER come from the germline V gene. V shed 0 bases and J shed 6 bases, with 15 bases lying between them. The CDR3 has 15 amino acids. In nucleotides, the CDR3 is TGCGCCAGCAGCCAAGATCGGGGGAACCCGGTCGAGCAGTACTTC. It specifies CASSQDRGNPVEQYF.

This clone was found a few times. The V call is TRBV27, the J call TRBJ2-7, with D perhaps TRBD1 (6 bases). V dropped 6 bases and J dropped 1 base, with 10 bases sitting between them. This CDR3 is built from 13 residues. Germline values: CDR1 MNHEY, CDR2 SMNVEV (reference sequence). The chain's CDR3 is CASSTDRSYEQYF. The CDR3 nucleotides are TGTGCCAGCAGCACCGACAGGTCCTACGAGCAGTACTTC.

The chain uses TRBV18 and TRBJ1-2, with a tentative D call TRBD1 (5 bases). V dropped 1 base and J dropped 0 bases, with 9 bases sitting between them. The V gene's germline CDR1 is KGHSH and CDR2 LQKENI. The CDR3 extends over 15 amino acids. The CDR3 here is CASSPLTETNYGYTF. The DNA for the CDR3 is TGTGCCAGCTCACCACTGACAGAAACTAACTATGGCTACACCTTC. The full variable domain, its missing parts supplied by reference TRBV18 and TRBJ1-2, is NAGVMQNPRHLVRRRGQEARLRCSPMKGHSHVYWYRQLPEEGLKFMVYLQKENIIDESGMPKERFSAEFPKEGPSILRIQQVVRGDSAAYFCASSPLTETNYGYTFGSGTRLTVV.

J is TRBJ1-1 and V is TRBV28; the match to TRBD1 covers 8 bases. The CDR3 loop spans 15 amino acids. The V gene's germline CDR1 is MDHEN and CDR2 SYDVKM. V was pared by 5 bases and J by 0 bases, with 5 bases of the junction left unmatched. The CDR3 sequence is CASSANRGMNTEAFF. The CDR3 DNA reads as TGTGCCAGCAGTGCAAACAGGGGGATGAACACTGAAGCTTTCTTT. Full variable domain (outside the CDR3, taken from reference TRBV28 and TRBJ1-1): DVKVTQSSRYLVKRTGEKVFLECVQDMDHENMFWYRQDPGLGLRLIYFSYDVKMKEKGDIPEGYSVSREKKERFSLILESASTNQTSMYLCASSANRGMNTEAFFGQGTRLTVV.

The chain combines TRBV15 with TRBJ1-2, with 9 bases matching TRBD1. The CDR3 is 17 amino acids. The J segment lost 1 base and the V segment lost 1 base, leaving 7 bases of the junction unmatched. In germline, CDR1 is LNHNV, CDR2 YYDKDF (reference sequence). CDR3 in amino acids: CATSRARRDRDNYGYTF. CDR3 in DNA: TGTGCCACCAGCAGAGCCCGGAGGGACAGGGATAACTATGGCTACACCTTC.

This clone was observed a few times. CDR3 sequence: CATSRDRRFTGELFF. Written as DNA, the CDR3 is TGTGCCACCAGCAGAGATCGCCGGTTCACCGGGGAGCTGTTTTTT. The chain carries TRBV15 and TRBJ2-2; D not resolved. Deletions cut 0 bases from V and 4 bases from J, with 9 bases between. The CDR3 is 15 amino acids. Germline CDR1 reads LNHNV; CDR2 reads YYDKDF (reference sequence).

The chain links TRBV19 to TRBJ2-7, with D possibly TRBD2 on 6 matching bases. The CDR3 runs to 15 residues. Germline lookup yields CDR1 LNHDA and CDR2 SQIVND (reference sequence). V was clipped by 5 bases and J by 3 bases, with 17 bases between them. The CDR3, as DNA: TGTGCCAGTAGTCCGGCTAGCGCTCCCTACTACGAGCAGTACTTC. Translated: CASSPASAPYYEQYF.

This chain uses TRBV6-5 with TRBJ2-1, with D uncertain. Germline V gives CDR1 MNHEY, CDR2 SVGAGI. The V and J ends lost 5 bases and 4 bases respectively, with 15 bases between them. The CDR3 length is 15 residues. The CDR3 region is CASSPPGHLYNEQFF. The DNA for the CDR3 is TGTGCCAGCAGTCCTCCAGGCCACCTTTACAATGAGCAGTTCTTC.